The rows below give T cell receptor beta chains drawn from one sample of a study of T-cell memory formation after mild COVID-19. From the 5' RACE reads, TCRdb called clonotypes with MiXCR, one entry per CDR3 protein. The data hold roughly 450,000 distinct CDR3 sequences, with about a sixth observed a single time. The specimen sequenced was PBMCs or a T cell subset sorted from them (not recorded which). The receptors originated from a man between 18 and 29 years old who had mild COVID-19 (a few samples of this study predate the infection). Cell type and time point are not known. The CDR3 runs from the conserved cysteine through the conserved F or W. D genes are given only for firm matches. Clone size is stated in some rows and not others, as once, few, many or a class when expanded.

d_gene	j_gene	abundance	v_gene	CDR3aa	CDR3nt
.	TRBJ1-1	.	TRBV4-1	CASSQVYGTTEAFF	TGCGCCAGCAGCCAAGTCTACGGAACCACTGAAGCTTTCTTT
.	TRBJ1-1	.	TRBV5-1	CASSLGSLTEAFF	TGCGCCAGCAGCTTGGGATCCCTTACTGAAGCTTTCTTT
TRBD2	TRBJ2-1	.	TRBV5-6	CASSSTRLAGYNEQFF	TGTGCCAGCAGTTCTACTCGACTAGCGGGGTACAATGAGCAGTTCTTC
.	TRBJ2-3	.	TRBV25-1	CASSERRGYTDTQYF	TGTGCCAGCAGTGAGAGGCGCGGGTATACAGATACGCAGTATTTT
TRBD2	TRBJ2-2	once	TRBV7-2	CASSLQTLAGTGELFF	TGTGCCAGCAGCCTACAGACCCTAGCGGGGACCGGGGAGCTGTTTTTT
.	TRBJ2-2	few	TRBV6-1	CASSTRRELFF	TGTGCCAGCAGTACGAGAAGGGAGCTGTTTTTT
TRBD1	TRBJ2-7	.	TRBV12-3/TRBV12-4	CASRGTGGDAYEQYF	TGTGCCAGCAGGGGGACAGGGGGTGATGCCTACGAGCAGTACTTC
TRBD1	TRBJ2-1	.	TRBV7-3	CASSGDSYNEQFF	TGTGCCAGCAGCGGGGACAGTTACAATGAGCAGTTCTTC
.	TRBJ1-6	.	TRBV27	CASRPGGGSIVPLHF	TGTGCCAGCCGGCCCGGGGGAGGGTCAATTGTCCCCCTCCACTTT
.	TRBJ2-1	.	TRBV7-2	CASSLLAGEQFF	TGTGCCAGCAGCCTCCTGGCTGGCGAGCAGTTCTTC
TRBD2	TRBJ2-5	few	TRBV6-2/TRBV6-3	CASSTDSGGQETQYF	TGTGCCAGCAGTACAGATAGCGGGGGCCAAGAGACCCAGTACTTC
TRBD1	TRBJ1-2	.	TRBV12-3/TRBV12-4	CASSPNGQGAMGYTF	TGTGCCAGCAGTCCCAATGGACAGGGGGCGATGGGCTACACCTTC
.	TRBJ2-1	few	TRBV15	CATSSAVGYGEQFF	TGTGCCACCAGCAGCGCGGTGGGGTACGGCGAGCAGTTCTTC
TRBD1	TRBJ1-1	.	TRBV6-2/TRBV6-3	CASSPRQGVYTEAFF	TGTGCCAGCAGCCCAAGACAGGGCGTGTACACTGAAGCTTTCTTT
TRBD1	TRBJ2-3	few	TRBV13	CASSLGTGTQYF	TGTGCCAGCAGCTTGGGGACAGGGACGCAGTATTTT
.	TRBJ2-3	.	TRBV24-1	CATSDSGAGSTDTQYF	TGTGCCACCAGTGATTCCGGCGCAGGTAGTACAGATACGCAGTATTTT
.	TRBJ2-5	many	TRBV7-9	CASSLSRAGETQYF	TGTGCCAGCAGCTTATCCCGGGCTGGAGAGACCCAGTACTTC
TRBD2	TRBJ2-3	.	TRBV6-4	CASRTRGAPYF	TGTGCCAGCAGAACGCGGGGGGCCCCGTATTTT
.	TRBJ2-2	.	TRBV5-1	CASSFGGAAGELFF	TGCGCCAGCAGCTTTGGGGGGGCCGCCGGGGAGCTGTTTTTT
.	TRBJ2-2	few	TRBV20-1	CSARWVRRNTGELFF	TGCAGTGCTAGATGGGTTCGGCGGAACACCGGGGAGCTGTTTTTT
.	TRBJ2-1	few	TRBV2	CASSEASSRPYNEQFF	TGTGCCAGCAGTGAAGCTTCAAGCAGACCCTACAATGAGCAGTTCTTC
.	TRBJ2-1	few	TRBV5-1	CASGRGYNEQFF	TGCGCCAGCGGGCGAGGTTACAATGAGCAGTTCTTC
.	TRBJ1-2	few	TRBV12-3/TRBV12-4	CASNLWGANYGYTF	TGTGCCAGCAACCTGTGGGGGGCTAACTATGGCTACACCTTC
TRBD2	TRBJ2-3	.	TRBV27	CASSGYGGGDTQYF	TGTGCCAGCAGTGGATACGGGGGGGGAGATACGCAGTATTTT
.	TRBJ1-1	.	TRBV7-9	CASSLETAEAFF	TGTGCCAGCAGCTTAGAGACAGCCGAAGCTTTCTTT
TRBD2	TRBJ2-1	.	TRBV19	CASSITAGDYNEQFF	TGTGCCAGTAGTATAACGGCGGGGGACTACAATGAGCAGTTCTTC
.	TRBJ1-2	few	TRBV14	CASSPLLRPGNGYTF	TGTGCCAGCAGCCCACTACTCCGACCTGGGAATGGCTACACCTTC
TRBD2	TRBJ2-3	few	TRBV15	CATSAGGATDTQYF	TGTGCCACCTCCGCGGGGGGTGCCACAGATACGCAGTATTTT
.	TRBJ1-6	.	TRBV2	CASRRTDPGDSPLHF	TGTGCCAGCCGGAGGACGGATCCGGGGGATTCACCCCTCCACTTT
.	TRBJ2-2	few	TRBV7-3	CASSPSGEELFF	TGTGCCAGCAGCCCGAGTGGTGAGGAGCTGTTTTTT
TRBD1	TRBJ1-2	.	TRBV12-3/TRBV12-4	CASSRQGIRGYTF	TGTGCCAGCAGCCGACAGGGAATTCGTGGCTACACCTTC
.	TRBJ2-7	few	TRBV20-1	CSARRGGYPSYEQYF	TGCAGTGCTAGGAGGGGGGGCTACCCTTCCTACGAGCAGTACTTC
.	TRBJ2-2	.	TRBV4-1	CASSQGQGNTGELFF	TGCGCCAGCAGCCAGGGGCAGGGCAACACCGGGGAGCTGTTTTTT
.	TRBJ1-6	few	TRBV20-1	CSARDLGANSPLHF	TGCAGTGCTAGAGATCTCGGCGCGAATTCACCCCTCCACTTT
.	TRBJ1-6	.	TRBV7-9	CASSLGGDGSPLHF	TGTGCCAGCAGCTTAGGGGGGGACGGATCACCCCTCCACTTT
.	TRBJ2-3	.	TRBV7-2	CASSLRWGGTDTQYF	TGTGCCAGCAGCTTACGGTGGGGCGGCACAGATACGCAGTATTTT
TRBD2	TRBJ2-1	few	TRBV27	CASSLFGGAGNEQFF	TGTGCCAGCAGTTTATTCGGGGGGGCTGGAAATGAGCAGTTCTTC
.	TRBJ1-1	.	TRBV2	CASSASFGGNTEAFF	TGTGCCAGCAGTGCATCGTTTGGGGGAAACACTGAAGCTTTCTTT
TRBD1	TRBJ1-5	.	TRBV28	CASNSGGYSNQPQHF	TGTGCCAGCAACTCAGGGGGATATAGCAATCAGCCCCAGCATTTT
.	TRBJ2-3	.	TRBV6-4	CASSDASTDTQYF	TGTGCCAGCAGTGATGCAAGCACAGATACGCAGTATTTT
TRBD1	TRBJ1-2	.	TRBV29-1	CSVEDHRGHGYTF	TGCAGCGTTGAAGATCACAGGGGGCATGGCTACACCTTC
.	TRBJ1-5	.	TRBV15	CATSRAVGPGQRNQPQHF	.